Listed here are 21 T cell receptor beta chains from one sample, sequenced in a study of T cells after yellow fever vaccination. TCRdb called the 5' RACE reads again in MiXCR, with one record for every CDR3 protein. The sample yields about 580,000 distinct CDR3 sequences, roughly 17% seen once. The material sequenced was PBMCs, taken 5 days after the first yellow fever vaccination. The receptors were sampled from a man between 18 and 35 years old who received the YFV17D yellow fever vaccine.

The table lists this clonotype with a few counts. The chain has TRBV6-1 and TRBJ2-7, with a tentative D call TRBD1 (6 bases). The CDR3 runs to 15 residues. The germline V and J ends were trimmed by 7 bases and 0 bases, with 16 bases remaining between them. Germline CDR1 reads MNHNS; CDR2 reads SASEGT. Here the CDR3 reads CASTPNAGASYEQYF. In nucleotides, the CDR3 is TGTGCCAGCACCCCGAATGCAGGGGCCTCCTACGAGCAGTACTTC.

The CDR3 is CASSQESRNTEAFF. The CDR3 DNA reads as TGCGCCAGCAGCCAAGAAAGCCGGAACACTGAAGCTTTCTTT. This rearrangement joins TRBV4-1 to TRBJ1-1, with no clear D. Trimming shortened V by 0 bases and J by 1 base, and 6 bases separated the two germline ends. The germline CDR1 and CDR2 sequences are MGHRA and YSYEKL. The CDR3 has 14 amino acids.

This chain uses TRBV27 with TRBJ1-1; 7 bases fit TRBD1. Germline lookup yields CDR1 MNHEY and CDR2 SMNVEV (reference sequence). J lost 1 base, V lost 5 bases, and 7 bases had no gene match. The CDR3 extends over 15 amino acids. CDR3 DNA sequence: TGTGCCAGCAGTATAAACAGGGGTTCGAACACTGAAGCTTTCTTT. Translated: CASSINRGSNTEAFF.

For this clonotype: An end of the junction differs from the germline gene, which may be a read error. The chain joins TRBV9 to TRBJ2-1; no firm D call. This CDR3 contains 13 residues. Germline CDR1 and CDR2: SGDLS and YYNGEE. CDR3 region: CASSVASNNEQFF. The CDR3 nucleotides read TGTGCCAGCAGCGTAGCCTCCAACAATGAGCAGTTCTTC.

The chain joins TRBV30 to TRBJ2-2; D is uncertain. The ends were cut back, 4 bases at V and 1 base at J, with 10 bases in the middle. The CDR3 has 14 residues. Germline lookup yields CDR1 GTSNPN and CDR2 SVGIG (reference sequence). The CDR3 is CAWTRAMNTGELFF. DNA of the CDR3: TGTGCCTGGACTAGGGCCATGAACACCGGGGAGCTGTTTTTT.

The sample holds a few counts of this clonotype. The chain combines TRBV5-1 with TRBJ1-1; 8 bases agree with TRBD1. Per germline, CDR1 SGHRS and CDR2 YFSETQ. The CDR3 contains 16 residues. V shed 4 bases and J 3 bases; nucleotides not matched to a gene: 11. CDR3 bases: TGCGCCAGCAGCGCGACGTCAGGGGGCGCGTACACTGAAGCTTTCTTT. This translates into CASSATSGGAYTEAFF. Full variable domain (remainder filled in from reference TRBV5-1 and TRBJ1-1): KAGVTQTPRYLIKTRGQQVTLSCSPISGHRSVSWYQQTPGQGLQFLFEYFSETQRNKGNFPGRFSGRQFSNSRSEMNVSTLELGDSALYLCASSATSGGAYTEAFFGQGTRLTVV.

A few counts support this clonotype. This chain links TRBV7-9 with TRBJ2-5; the D gene is possibly TRBD1 (6 bases). The CDR3 contains 16 residues. Germline V lookup: CDR1 SEHNR, CDR2 FQNEAQ (reference sequence). The V gene lost 3 bases and the J gene lost 2 bases, with 16 bases spanning the gap. The CDR3 DNA reads as TGTGCCAGCAGCTTTTTGAGACAGGCGAGACAAGAGACCCAGTACTTC. It specifies CASSFLRQARQETQYF.

This clonotype was seen more than once but under ten times. In nucleotides, the CDR3 is TGTGCCAGCAGCGTAGGGACGGGAGTATACCAAGAGACCCAGTACTTC. Amino acid sequence: CASSVGTGVYQETQYF. The chain joins TRBV9 to TRBJ2-5; a possible D gene is TRBD2 (6 bases). This CDR3 is 16 amino acids long. Germline assignment: CDR1 SGDLS and CDR2 YYNGEE. V shed 0 bases and J shed 0 bases, with 12 bases lying between them.

This clonotype was seen ten or more times. The chain couples TRBV18 to TRBJ2-7; possible D gene TRBD1, 6 bases. The CDR3 consists of 12 residues. The germline V gene has CDR1 KGHSH and CDR2 LQKENI. Trimming removed 8 bases from V and 2 bases from J, with 10 bases in between. The CDR3 protein is CASSPGAYEQYF. The DNA of the CDR3 is TGTGCCAGCAGTCCAGGGGCCTACGAGCAGTACTTC.

This clonotype occurred a few times. The chain couples TRBV10-3 to TRBJ2-2; 7 positions match TRBD1. After removal of 10 bases from V and 3 bases from J, the junction contained 8 bases not matched to a gene. This CDR3 comprises 14 residues. Germline lookup yields CDR1 ENHRY and CDR2 SYGVKD. CDR3 nucleotide sequence: TGTGCCACCTTTGGACAGGCCGACACCGGGGAGCTGTTTTTT. It translates to CATFGQADTGELFF.

The chain couples TRBV7-3 to TRBJ2-2; 15 bases align to TRBD2. This CDR3 region has 16 residues. V dropped 5 bases and J dropped 6; count of bases not matched to a gene: 4. The germline gives CDR1 SGHTA, CDR2 FQGTGA. CDR3: CASSVWTSGGAGELFF. For the CDR3, the DNA is TGTGCCAGCAGCGTATGGACTAGCGGGGGGGCCGGGGAGCTGTTTTTT.

This rearrangement joins TRBV12-3 or TRBV12-4 to TRBJ1-3; no clear D. This CDR3 contains 14 residues. V was trimmed by 0 bases and J by 4 bases, leaving 7 bases between them. The DNA of the CDR3 is TGTGCCAGCAGTTTAGCAGGGTTCGGAAACACCATATATTTT. Protein product: CASSLAGFGNTIYF.

This clonotype was seen more than once but under ten times. The chain recombines TRBV5-6 with TRBJ2-1; no reliable D call. Between the trimmed V and J ends, which lost 2 bases and 4 bases, there was a span of 7 bases. The germline V gene has CDR1 SGHDT and CDR2 YYEEEE. CDR3 length: 13 amino acids. CDR3 bases: TGTGCCAGCAGCTTTAATCCATACAATGAGCAGTTCTTC. Its protein is CASSFNPYNEQFF. Supplemented by reference TRBV5-6 and TRBJ2-1, the full variable domain reads DAGVTQSPTHLIKTRGQQVTLRCSPKSGHDTVSWYQQALGQGPQFIFQYYEEEERQRGNFPDRFSGHQFPNYSSELNVNALLLGDSALYLCASSFNPYNEQFFGPGTRLTVL.

As concerns this clonotype: A much larger clone sits a single nucleotide away, making a read error possible. V and J are TRBV7-9 and TRBJ2-2, with TRBD2 matching over 9 bases. This CDR3 is 16 amino acids long. Unmatched junction bases numbered 11, after V lost 5 bases and J lost 7 bases. Germline V gene sequence: CDR1 SEHNR, CDR2 FQNEAQ (reference sequence). The CDR3 DNA reads TGTGCCAGCAGCCCTCACCGGGCGGGAGGGAACGGGGAGCTGTTTTTT. As protein: CASSPHRAGGNGELFF.

The genes are TRBV12-3 or TRBV12-4 and TRBJ1-2; D gene unclear. V lost 3 bases to trimming and J lost 8 bases, with 10 bases between them. The CDR3 is 12 residues long. CDR3 in DNA: TGTGCCAGCAGTTTGGGGTTAGGCGGCTACACCTTC. Its protein is CASSLGLGGYTF.

The rearrangement links TRBV7-2 to TRBJ1-1, with D unclear. V dropped 3 bases and J dropped 1 base, with 6 bases sitting between them. CDR1 SGHTA and CDR2 FQGNSA come from the germline V gene. The CDR3 is made up of 13 amino acids. The CDR3: CASSFNKNTEAFF. CDR3 coding DNA: TGTGCCAGCAGCTTTAACAAGAACACTGAAGCTTTCTTT.

In its sample, this clonotype was seen a few times. This rearrangement joins TRBV5-1 to TRBJ2-2, with TRBD1 matching 9 bases. The CDR3 extends over 14 amino acids. CDR1 is SGHRS and CDR2 is YFSETQ in the germline V gene. Trimming took 5 bases from V and 4 from J; bases not matched to a gene: 3. The CDR3 region is CASRRDRVTGELFF. The CDR3 DNA reads as TGCGCCAGCAGACGGGACAGGGTCACCGGGGAGCTGTTTTTT.

This clonotype appeared a few times. This chain connects TRBV4-3 to TRBJ2-6, with D perhaps assigned TRBD1 or TRBD2 (5 bases each). The V end was cut by 4 bases, the J end by 0 bases, with 22 bases between. The germline CDR1 and CDR2 sequences are LGHNA and YSLEER. The CDR3 loop spans 20 amino acids. CDR3 DNA: TGCGCCAGCAGCCTAAGGCTCTCGGGGACGGATGGCTCTGGGGCCAACGTCCTGACTTTC. It yields the protein CASSLRLSGTDGSGANVLTF.

The chain joins TRBV4-3 to TRBJ1-5; unclear D gene. In germline, CDR1 is LGHNA, CDR2 YSLEER. V lost 10 bases and J lost 3, with 13 bases in between. The CDR3 sequence is 13 residues long. The CDR3 is CATLGGDNQPQHF. The CDR3 bases are TGCGCCACTCTGGGAGGCGACAATCAGCCCCAGCATTTT.

The rearrangement uses TRBV11-2 and TRBJ2-4; perhaps TRBD1 as D (5 bases). The length of the CDR3 is 12 residues. Germline CDR1 and CDR2: SGHAT and FQNNGV. The V and J ends lost 3 bases and 7 bases respectively, with 7 bases between them. CDR3 sequence: CASSLTENIQYF. The CDR3 coding sequence is TGTGCCAGCAGCTTGACAGAGAACATTCAGTACTTC.

This clonotype was seen a few times. The V and J genes are TRBV11-1 and TRBJ2-1; TRBD2 agrees at 7 bases. Per germline, CDR1 SGHAT and CDR2 FQDESV (reference sequence). This CDR3 is 18 amino acids long. V gave up 5 bases and J gave up 4 bases; unmatched junction bases: 17. The CDR3 nucleotides are TGTGCCAGCAGCCGAATCAACGGGGGAGGGGCCTCTTACAATGAGCAGTTCTTC. Protein product: CASSRINGGGASYNEQFF.